The next 30 T cell receptor beta chains were all read from a single sample in a study of shared clonotypes between healthy human individuals. CD45RO-negative cells were positively selected for CCR7, leaving out terminally differentiated effector memory CD45RA+ cells. Libraries were prepared by immunoSEQ multiplex PCR; TCRdb keeps only in-frame clonotypes and omits some of them. Of roughly 1,800,000 clones in the sample, about 95% were seen once. Sample: naive CD8+ T cells sorted from blood. Receptors were obtained from a man between 18 and 35 years old in good health.

V usage is TRBV11-2 and J usage is TRBJ2-1; no firm D call. The germline gives CDR1 SGHAT, CDR2 FQNNGV. V was trimmed by 5 bases and J by 10 bases, leaving 9 bases between them. This CDR3 is built from 11 residues. CDR3 nucleotide sequence: TGTGCCAGCAGCACTAATTTGGAGCAGTTCTTC. Protein sequence: CASSTNLEQFF.

The chain combines TRBV9 with TRBJ1-2; D unresolved. This CDR3 comprises 15 residues. Germline values: CDR1 SGDLS, CDR2 YYNGEE. V lost 0 bases and J lost 7, with 16 bases in between. The CDR3 nucleotides read TGTGCCAGCAGCGTAGGCGGCAGAGAGCGGAGTGGCTACACCTTC. As protein: CASSVGGRERSGYTF.

V and J are TRBV2 and TRBJ2-7; D is ambiguous. Trimming left V 2 bases short and J 6 bases short, with 5 bases between. Per germline, CDR1 SNHLY and CDR2 FYNNEI. CDR3 length equals 11 residues. The CDR3 bases are TGTGCCAGCAGTGAATCCAGCGAGCAGTACTTC. Its translation: CASSESSEQYF. The whole variable domain, remainder taken from reference TRBV2 and TRBJ2-7, is EPEVTQTPSHQVTQMGQEVILRCVPISNHLYFYWYRQILGQKVEFLVSFYNNEISEKSEIFDDQFSVERPDGSNFTLKIRSTKLEDSAMYFCASSESSEQYFGPGTRLTVT.

Concerning this clone itself: This may come from a read error, since a much larger clone is one base off. CDR3 sequence: CASSYGTGAYEQYF. The DNA for the CDR3 is TGTGCCAGCAGTTATGGGACAGGGGCCTACGAGCAGTACTTC. This rearrangement joins TRBV27 to TRBJ2-7; the match to TRBD1 covers 10 bases. The CDR3 runs to 14 residues. The V segment lost 4 bases and the J segment 2 bases; nucleotides outside the gene matches: 2. Germline V gives CDR1 MNHEY, CDR2 SMNVEV (reference sequence).

The V gene is TRBV7-9, the J gene TRBJ2-7; 12 bases line up with TRBD2. The junction had 5 bases not matched to a gene; V was cut back by 1 base and J by 4 bases. Germline CDR1 SEHNR, CDR2 FQNEAQ (reference sequence). The CDR3 is made up of 16 amino acids. CDR3 region: CASSLGLAGAGYEQYF. The CDR3, as DNA: TGTGCCAGCAGCTTAGGACTAGCGGGGGCCGGATACGAGCAGTACTTC.

This clone was found once. The chain links TRBV6-4 to TRBJ2-3; no reliable D call. The germline V gene encodes CDR1 MRHNA and CDR2 SNTAGT. The CDR3 totals 15 residues. V lost 0 bases and J 9 bases, leaving 16 bases between the germline ends. CDR3 nucleotide sequence: TGTGCCAGCAGTGACTCGCGCTCCCCAGGTGACACGCAGTATTTT. It encodes CASSDSRSPGDTQYF.

The V and J genes are TRBV6-5 and TRBJ1-2; TRBD1 might be the D (6 bases). From germline, CDR1 is MNHEY and CDR2 SVGAGI. The germline V and J ends were trimmed by 4 bases and 6 bases, with 12 bases remaining between them. The CDR3 sequence is 13 residues long. The CDR3 sequence is CASSLGGSDGYTF. The DNA of the CDR3 is TGTGCCAGCAGTTTAGGGGGATCCGATGGCTACACCTTC.

The sample holds one count of this clone. The chain has TRBV2 and TRBJ2-5; either TRBD1 or TRBD2 may fit D (6 bases each). V was pared by 1 base and J by 5 bases, with 20 bases between. The CDR3 loop spans 17 amino acids. Per the germline V gene, CDR1 is SNHLY and CDR2 is FYNNEI. The CDR3 reads CASSEGGRDTLRETQYF. For the CDR3, the DNA is TGTGCCAGCAGTGAAGGGGGGCGGGATACCCTCCGGGAGACCCAGTACTTC.

The CDR3 protein is CASSAPGSINQPQHF. The CDR3 DNA sequence: TGTGCCAGCAGTGCACCGGGTTCGATCAATCAGCCCCAGCATTTT. The V and J genes are TRBV2 and TRBJ1-5, with unresolved D. V gave up 4 bases and J gave up 3 bases, with 13 bases separating them. CDR3 size: 15 residues. Germline V gene data show CDR1 as SNHLY and CDR2 as FYNNEI.

The chain has TRBV4-2 and TRBJ1-1; D uncertain. Per the germline V gene, CDR1 is LGHNA and CDR2 is YNFKEQ. V lost 0 bases, J lost 4 bases, and 18 bases lay in between. The CDR3 consists of 17 residues. The DNA for the CDR3 is TGTGCCAGCAGCCAAGAGCAGGCCTCAGGAGGGTTCACTGAAGCTTTCTTT. Amino acid sequence: CASSQEQASGGFTEAFF.

This chain links TRBV6-5 with TRBJ1-2; D not resolved. Per germline, CDR1 MNHEY and CDR2 SVGAGI. Trimming cost V 8 bases and J 7 bases, with 14 bases left between them. The length of the CDR3 is 12 residues. CDR3 nucleotide sequence: TGTGCCAGCGAGATTCCGACGGGTGGCTACACCTTC. Translated: CASEIPTGGYTF.

The chain has TRBV4-3 and TRBJ2-1; 7 bases fit TRBD1. The germline V gene encodes CDR1 LGHNA and CDR2 YSLEER. The J segment lost 6 bases and the V segment lost 4 bases, leaving 3 bases of the junction unmatched. The CDR3 runs to 13 residues. As DNA, the CDR3 is TGCGCCAGCAGCCCCACAGGGGCCAATGAGCAGTTCTTC. Encoded protein: CASSPTGANEQFF.

The gene calls are TRBV4-3 and TRBJ1-3, with 9 bases lining up with TRBD1. CDR1 is LGHNA, CDR2 YSLEER, per germline. CDR3 size: 16 residues. The trim removed 0 bases at V and 2 bases at J, leaving 2 bases unmatched. CDR3 sequence (DNA): TGCGCCAGCAGCCAAGACGGGACAGGGACTGGAAACACCATATATTTT. It is translated as CASSQDGTGTGNTIYF.

CDR3 region: CASSQPPGVEQFF. CDR3 DNA sequence: TGCGCCAGCAGCCAACCTCCAGGCGTGGAGCAGTTCTTC. V usage is TRBV4-1 and J usage is TRBJ2-1, with unresolved D. V gave up 2 bases and J gave up 10 bases, with 12 bases separating them. This CDR3 is built from 13 residues. Per the germline V gene, CDR1 is MGHRA and CDR2 is YSYEKL.

This clone came up once. This chain connects TRBV5-6 to TRBJ2-2, with D unresolved. Germline V lookup: CDR1 SGHDT, CDR2 YYEEEE. The V gene lost 3 bases and the J gene lost 4 bases, with 16 bases spanning the gap. This CDR3 has 16 residues. This CDR3 is CASSWADGWGTGELFF. CDR3 sequence (DNA): TGTGCCAGCAGCTGGGCGGATGGCTGGGGCACCGGGGAGCTGTTTTTT.

There are a few counts of this clone. This CDR3 is also generated by other DNA sequences in the sample. The gene calls are TRBV6-5 and TRBJ1-5, with D unresolved. The CDR3 is 13 residues long. Germline lookup yields CDR1 MNHEY and CDR2 SVGAGI. The ends were cut back, 4 bases at V and 6 bases at J, with 10 bases in the middle. CDR3 loop: CASSSGFGQPQHF. CDR3 nucleotides: TGTGCCAGCAGTTCCGGGTTCGGTCAGCCCCAGCATTTT.

Notes on this clone: Other DNA sequences from this sample encode an identical CDR3 as well. CDR3 sequence: CASSEWGYEQYF. Written as DNA, the CDR3 is TGTGCCAGCAGCGAGTGGGGCTACGAGCAGTACTTC. V is TRBV6-1 and J is TRBJ2-7; D ambiguous. CDR3 length: 12 residues. The germline CDR1 and CDR2 sequences are MNHNS and SASEGT. The V end was cut by 6 bases, the J end by 3 bases, with 9 bases between.

V is TRBV4-3 and J is TRBJ1-4; D remains ambiguous. The CDR3 is made up of 16 amino acids. V lost 0 bases and J lost 6, with 14 bases in between. Germline lookup yields CDR1 LGHNA and CDR2 YSLEER. The CDR3 loop is CASSQELSRRDEKLFF. In nucleotides, the CDR3 is TGCGCCAGCAGCCAAGAACTTTCGCGGAGGGATGAAAAACTGTTTTTT.

The chain recombines TRBV29-1 with TRBJ2-2; 11 bases map to TRBD2. The CDR3 is 16 amino acids. CDR1 is SQVTM and CDR2 is ANQGSEA in the germline V gene. V lost 6 bases, J lost 2 bases, and 8 bases stayed unmatched. The CDR3 here is CSVILAGVSNTGELFF. In DNA, the CDR3 is TGCAGCGTCATACTAGCGGGAGTTTCAAACACCGGGGAGCTGTTTTTT.

The chain has TRBV10-3 and TRBJ2-1, with 10 bases aligning to TRBD2. V trimming: 7 bases; J trimming: 4 bases; junction bases outside the gene matches: 13. CDR1 and CDR2 (germline): ENHRY, SYGVKD. The CDR3 runs to 17 residues. In DNA form, the CDR3 reads TGTGCCATCACTACAACTAGCGGGGACCTCCCGTACAATGAGCAGTTCTTC. This gives the protein CAITTTSGDLPYNEQFF.

The chain joins TRBV29-1 to TRBJ2-2; no definite D call. V was pared by 3 bases and J by 4 bases, with 6 bases between. This CDR3 has 12 amino acids. CDR1 is SQVTM, CDR2 ANQGSEA, per germline. The DNA for the CDR3 is TGCAGCGTTGATAACCCCACCGGGGAGCTGTTTTTT. It codes for CSVDNPTGELFF.

J is TRBJ2-2 and V is TRBV6-1; 11 bases match TRBD2. The CDR3 spans 15 residues. Germline assignment: CDR1 MNHNS and CDR2 SASEGT. The junction had 2 bases not matched to a gene; V was cut back by 2 bases and J by 6 bases. The CDR3 here is CASSELAGGSGELFF. CDR3 bases: TGTGCCAGCAGTGAACTAGCGGGGGGATCCGGGGAGCTGTTTTTT.

This clone was seen once. This sequence joins TRBV19 and TRBJ1-6, with D possibly matching TRBD1 (6 bases). V was cut by 9 bases and J by 0 bases, with 12 bases left in between. CDR3 size: 15 residues. Germline assignment: CDR1 LNHDA and CDR2 SQIVND (reference sequence). The CDR3 sequence is CASRGTGSYNSPLHF. In nucleotides, the CDR3 is TGTGCCAGCAGGGGTACGGGCTCCTATAATTCACCCCTCCACTTT.

The chain combines TRBV5-4 with TRBJ2-7, with D tentatively TRBD1 or TRBD2 (6 bases each). The germline V and J ends were trimmed by 4 bases and 0 bases, with 17 bases remaining between them. CDR3 size: 16 residues. Germline V gene sequence: CDR1 SGHNT, CDR2 YYREEE (reference sequence). The CDR3 sequence is CASSQDGGAYSYEQYF. In nucleotides, the CDR3 is TGTGCCAGCAGCCAGGACGGGGGCGCCTACTCCTACGAGCAGTACTTC.

The chain is built from TRBV27 and TRBJ1-1; a possible D gene is TRBD1 (5 bases). This CDR3 contains 14 residues. Germline V gene sequence: CDR1 MNHEY, CDR2 SMNVEV (reference sequence). Trimming took off 4 bases at V and 3 bases at J, with 12 bases between the two ends. In nucleotides, the CDR3 is TGTGCCAGCAGTTCCGGGACGCTTTACACTGAAGCTTTCTTT. It codes for CASSSGTLYTEAFF.

The CDR3 loop reads CASSLTEDTETQYF. The DNA for the CDR3 is TGTGCCAGCAGCTTGACAGAGGATACAGAGACCCAGTACTTC. This chain connects TRBV6-5 to TRBJ2-5; possibly TRBD1 for D (5 bases). V dropped 6 bases and J dropped 4 bases, with 15 bases sitting between them. Germline V gene sequence: CDR1 MNHEY, CDR2 SVGAGI. The CDR3 sequence is 14 residues long.

This chain joins TRBV23-1 and TRBJ2-4, with 14 nucleotides matching TRBD2. TRBV23-1 is assigned to the ORF class and has an uncertain function. V lost 5 bases, J lost 3 bases, and 3 bases stayed unmatched. This CDR3 is 16 amino acids long. DNA of the CDR3: TGCGCCAGCAGTGGGACTAGCGGGAGAGGCAAAAACATTCAGTACTTC. This encodes CASSGTSGRGKNIQYF.

The chain combines TRBV30 with TRBJ1-1, with D uncertain. Germline lookup yields CDR1 GTSNPN and CDR2 SVGIG (reference sequence). The CDR3 covers 9 residues. The V and J ends lost 6 bases and 8 bases respectively, with 7 bases between them. CDR3 region: CACFPEAFF. CDR3 sequence (DNA): TGTGCCTGCTTTCCCGAAGCTTTCTTT.

The chain is built from TRBV4-1 and TRBJ2-5, with D tentatively TRBD1 or TRBD2 (5 bases each). CDR1 is MGHRA, CDR2 YSYEKL, per germline. CDR3 length equals 15 residues. V was clipped by 3 bases and J by 5 bases, with 16 bases between them. CDR3 region: CASSHAGTGVETQYF. In nucleotides, the CDR3 is TGCGCCAGCAGCCATGCCGGGACCGGGGTTGAGACCCAGTACTTC.

V and J are TRBV29-1 and TRBJ2-7, with 7 nucleotides matching TRBD1. The CDR3 is 15 amino acids. Trimming at V came to 0 bases and at J to 3 bases, leaving 8 bases not matched to a gene. Germline assignment: CDR1 SQVTM and CDR2 ANQGSEA. The CDR3 DNA reads TGCAGCGTTGAAGATTTGCGACAGGGCAACTACGAGCAGTACTTC. Residues: CSVEDLRQGNYEQYF.